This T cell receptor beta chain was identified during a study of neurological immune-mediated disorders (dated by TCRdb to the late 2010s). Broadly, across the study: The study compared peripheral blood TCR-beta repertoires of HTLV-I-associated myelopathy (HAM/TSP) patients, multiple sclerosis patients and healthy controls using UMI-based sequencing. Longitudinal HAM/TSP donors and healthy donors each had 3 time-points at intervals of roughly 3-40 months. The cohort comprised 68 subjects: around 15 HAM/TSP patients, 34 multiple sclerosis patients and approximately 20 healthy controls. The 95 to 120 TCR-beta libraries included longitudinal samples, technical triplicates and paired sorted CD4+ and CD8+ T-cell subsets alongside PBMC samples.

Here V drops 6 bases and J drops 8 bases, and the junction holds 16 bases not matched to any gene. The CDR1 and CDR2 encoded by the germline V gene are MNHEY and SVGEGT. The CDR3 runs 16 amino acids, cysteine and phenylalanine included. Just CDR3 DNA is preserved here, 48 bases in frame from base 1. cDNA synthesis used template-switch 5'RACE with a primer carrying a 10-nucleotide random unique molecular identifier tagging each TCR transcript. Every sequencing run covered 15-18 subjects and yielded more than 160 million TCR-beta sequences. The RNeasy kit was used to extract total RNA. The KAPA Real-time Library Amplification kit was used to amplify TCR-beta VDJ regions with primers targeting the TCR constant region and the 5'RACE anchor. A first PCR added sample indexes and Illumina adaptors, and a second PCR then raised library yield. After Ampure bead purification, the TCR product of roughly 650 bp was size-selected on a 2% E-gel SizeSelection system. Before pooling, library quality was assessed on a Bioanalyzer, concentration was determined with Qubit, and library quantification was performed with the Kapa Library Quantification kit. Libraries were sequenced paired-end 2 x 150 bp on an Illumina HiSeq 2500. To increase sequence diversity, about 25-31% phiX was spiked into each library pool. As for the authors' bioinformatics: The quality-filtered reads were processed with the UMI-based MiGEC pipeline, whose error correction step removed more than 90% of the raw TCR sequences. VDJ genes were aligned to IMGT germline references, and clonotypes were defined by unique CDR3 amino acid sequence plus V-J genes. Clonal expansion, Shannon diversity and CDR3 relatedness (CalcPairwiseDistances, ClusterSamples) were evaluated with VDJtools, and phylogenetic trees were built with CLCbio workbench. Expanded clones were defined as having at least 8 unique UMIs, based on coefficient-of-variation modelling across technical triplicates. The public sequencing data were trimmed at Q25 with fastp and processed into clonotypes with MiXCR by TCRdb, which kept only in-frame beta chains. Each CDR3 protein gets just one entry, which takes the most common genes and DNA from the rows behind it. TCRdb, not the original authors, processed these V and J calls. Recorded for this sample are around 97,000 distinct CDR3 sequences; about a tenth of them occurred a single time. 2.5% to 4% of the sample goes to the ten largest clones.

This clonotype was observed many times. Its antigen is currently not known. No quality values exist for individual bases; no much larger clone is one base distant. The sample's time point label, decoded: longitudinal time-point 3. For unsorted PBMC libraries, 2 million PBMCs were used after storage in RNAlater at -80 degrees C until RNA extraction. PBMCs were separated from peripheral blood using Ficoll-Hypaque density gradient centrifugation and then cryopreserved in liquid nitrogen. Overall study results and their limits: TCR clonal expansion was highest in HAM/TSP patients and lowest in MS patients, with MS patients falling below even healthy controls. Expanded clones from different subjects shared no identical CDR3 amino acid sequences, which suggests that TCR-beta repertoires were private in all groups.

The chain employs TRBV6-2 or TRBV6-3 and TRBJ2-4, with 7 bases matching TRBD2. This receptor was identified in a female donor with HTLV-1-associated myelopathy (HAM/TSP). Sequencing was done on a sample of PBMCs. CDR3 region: CASSPHSGGGEDIQYF. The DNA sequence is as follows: TGTGCCAGCAGCCCCCATTCGGGGGGTGGGGAAGACATTCAGTACTTC.